Listed below are T cell receptor beta chains from one sample, sequenced in a study of T-cell memory formation after mild COVID-19. One entry per CDR3 protein, called by TCRdb with MiXCR from the 5' RACE reads. The repertoire holds some 250,000 distinct CDR3 sequences, with roughly 17% as singletons. The sequenced sample consisted of PBMCs or a T cell subset sorted from them (not recorded which). These receptors came from a young man who had mild COVID-19 (a few samples of this study predate the infection). Cell type and time point are not known. Both conserved end residues are part of each CDR3. A D gene is named only where the DNA matches it firmly. Size is stated for part of the rows, as once, few or many counts, or as a class when the clone is expanded.

cdr3_aa: CSARGLAETGELFF
cdr3_nt: TGCAGTGCTAGAGGTCTAGCCGAGACCGGGGAGCTGTTTTTT
v_call: TRBV20-1
d_call: .
clone_size: .
cdr3_length: 14
j_call: TRBJ2-2

cdr3_aa: CASSRSGGSEKLFF
cdr3_nt: TGTGCCAGCAGCCGCTCGGGGGGCTCAGAAAAACTGTTTTTT
v_call: TRBV5-4
d_call: .
clone_size: .
cdr3_length: 14
j_call: TRBJ1-4

cdr3_aa: CASSFFPGFNQPQHF
cdr3_nt: TGCGCCAGCAGTTTCTTTCCTGGGTTCAATCAGCCCCAGCATTTT
v_call: TRBV5-1
d_call: .
clone_size: .
cdr3_length: 15
j_call: TRBJ1-5

cdr3_aa: CSVATQNTGELFF
cdr3_nt: TGCAGCGTTGCTACTCAGAACACCGGGGAGCTGTTTTTT
v_call: TRBV29-1
d_call: .
clone_size: .
cdr3_length: 13
j_call: TRBJ2-2

cdr3_aa: CASSPQENTEAFF
cdr3_nt: TGCGCCAGCAGCCCGCAGGAGAACACTGAAGCTTTCTTT
v_call: TRBV5-1
d_call: .
clone_size: few
cdr3_length: 13
j_call: TRBJ1-1

cdr3_aa: CASSSFREQFF
cdr3_nt: TGTGCCAGCAGCTCCTTCAGGGAGCAGTTCTTC
v_call: TRBV7-2
d_call: .
clone_size: .
cdr3_length: 11
j_call: TRBJ2-1

cdr3_aa: CASRSGANVLTF
cdr3_nt: TGTGCCAGCAGGTCCGGGGCCAACGTCCTGACTTTC
v_call: TRBV6-6
d_call: .
clone_size: .
cdr3_length: 12
j_call: TRBJ2-6

cdr3_aa: CASSTEAGLSYEQYF
cdr3_nt: TGTGCCAGCAGCACAGAAGCGGGGCTCTCCTACGAGCAGTACTTC
v_call: TRBV4-2
d_call: TRBD2
clone_size: many
cdr3_length: 15
j_call: TRBJ2-7

cdr3_aa: CASSPGPNRGETQYF
cdr3_nt: TGTGCCAGCAGCCCCGGGCCTAACCGAGGGGAGACCCAGTACTTC
v_call: TRBV7-9
d_call: .
clone_size: .
cdr3_length: 15
j_call: TRBJ2-5

cdr3_aa: CASSLRQPGFETQYF
cdr3_nt: TGTGCCAGCAGTTTAAGACAGCCGGGATTCGAGACCCAGTACTTC
v_call: TRBV12-3/TRBV12-4
d_call: .
clone_size: few
cdr3_length: 15
j_call: TRBJ2-5

cdr3_aa: CASSPGFGGNQPQHF
cdr3_nt: TGTGCCAGCAGCCCGGGTTTCGGGGGCAATCAGCCCCAGCATTTT
v_call: TRBV7-9
d_call: .
clone_size: .
cdr3_length: 15
j_call: TRBJ1-5

cdr3_aa: CASSLGVGRPKGTEAFF
cdr3_nt: TGTGCCAGCAGCTTAGGGGTTGGACGGCCTAAGGGGACTGAAGCTTTCTTT
v_call: TRBV7-9
d_call: .
clone_size: .
cdr3_length: 17
j_call: TRBJ1-1

cdr3_aa: CASSYWPENTGELFF
cdr3_nt: TGTGCCAGCAGTTACTGGCCAGAGAACACCGGGGAGCTGTTTTTT
v_call: TRBV6-6
d_call: .
clone_size: .
cdr3_length: 15
j_call: TRBJ2-2

cdr3_aa: CASVVSWDRTSSGNTIYF
cdr3_nt: TGTGCCAGCGTTGTGAGCTGGGACAGGACTTCCTCTGGAAACACCATATATTTT
v_call: TRBV7-2
d_call: TRBD1
clone_size: many
cdr3_length: 18
j_call: TRBJ1-3

cdr3_aa: CASSLIGATNTEAFF
cdr3_nt: TGTGCCAGCAGCTTAATCGGGGCGACGAACACTGAAGCTTTCTTT
v_call: TRBV7-3
d_call: .
clone_size: few
cdr3_length: 15
j_call: TRBJ1-1

cdr3_aa: CASSPSLTSGGNYNEQFF
cdr3_nt: TGTGCCAGCAGTCCTAGCCTGACTAGCGGGGGTAACTACAATGAGCAGTTCTTC
v_call: TRBV2
d_call: TRBD2
clone_size: .
cdr3_length: 18
j_call: TRBJ2-1

cdr3_aa: CASSSRGNEQFF
cdr3_nt: TGTGCCAGCAGTTCCCGAGGGAATGAGCAGTTCTTC
v_call: TRBV12-3/TRBV12-4
d_call: .
clone_size: .
cdr3_length: 12
j_call: TRBJ2-1

cdr3_aa: CASSYFDRSKQPQHF
cdr3_nt: TGTGCCAGCAGTTACTTCGACAGGAGCAAACAGCCCCAGCATTTT
v_call: TRBV6-2/TRBV6-3
d_call: .
clone_size: few
cdr3_length: 15
j_call: TRBJ1-5

cdr3_aa: CASSLMTGGEGDTQYF
cdr3_nt: TGCGCCAGCAGCCTAATGACAGGGGGCGAAGGAGATACGCAGTATTTT
v_call: TRBV5-1
d_call: TRBD1
clone_size: many
cdr3_length: 16
j_call: TRBJ2-3

cdr3_aa: CASSDSGTNEQFF
cdr3_nt: TGTGCCAGCAGTGACTCTGGGACCAATGAGCAGTTCTTC
v_call: TRBV6-4
d_call: .
clone_size: .
cdr3_length: 13
j_call: TRBJ2-1

cdr3_aa: CASSQDRAPNQPQHF
cdr3_nt: TGCGCCAGCAGCCAGGACAGGGCCCCCAATCAGCCCCAGCATTTT
v_call: TRBV4-1
d_call: TRBD1
clone_size: .
cdr3_length: 15
j_call: TRBJ1-5

cdr3_aa: CASSFAGPRTDTQYF
cdr3_nt: TGTGCCAGCAGCTTCGCGGGACCCCGCACAGATACGCAGTATTTT
v_call: TRBV7-3
d_call: .
clone_size: .
cdr3_length: 15
j_call: TRBJ2-3

cdr3_aa: CASSPGQGVGYTF
cdr3_nt: TGTGCCAGCAGTCCGGGACAGGGGGTTGGCTACACCTTC
v_call: TRBV27
d_call: TRBD1
clone_size: .
cdr3_length: 13
j_call: TRBJ1-2

cdr3_aa: CASSFIIGEEQFF
cdr3_nt: TGCGCCAGCAGTTTTATAATTGGGGAGGAGCAGTTCTTC
v_call: TRBV5-1
d_call: .
clone_size: few
cdr3_length: 13
j_call: TRBJ2-1

cdr3_aa: CASSSGTGGTEQFF
cdr3_nt: TGTGCCAGCAGCTCTGGGACAGGGGGCACTGAGCAGTTCTTC
v_call: TRBV7-3
d_call: TRBD1
clone_size: few
cdr3_length: 14
j_call: TRBJ2-1

cdr3_aa: CASSLAGHQPQHF
cdr3_nt: TGTGCCAGCAGTTTGGCAGGGCATCAGCCCCAGCATTTT
v_call: TRBV28
d_call: .
clone_size: many
cdr3_length: 13
j_call: TRBJ1-5

cdr3_aa: CASSQRTAASSYNEQFF
cdr3_nt: TGTGCCAGCAGCCAGCGGACGGCAGCTAGCTCCTACAATGAGCAGTTCTTC
v_call: TRBV4-2
d_call: .
clone_size: .
cdr3_length: 17
j_call: TRBJ2-1

cdr3_aa: CASSYSTSADTQYF
cdr3_nt: TGTGCCAGCAGTTACTCCACCTCGGCGGATACGCAGTATTTT
v_call: TRBV6-5
d_call: .
clone_size: .
cdr3_length: 14
j_call: TRBJ2-3

cdr3_aa: CASRPNRDHSPLHF
cdr3_nt: TGTGCCAGCAGACCTAACAGGGATCATTCACCCCTCCACTTT
v_call: TRBV6-5
d_call: .
clone_size: .
cdr3_length: 14
j_call: TRBJ1-6